These 16 T cell receptor beta chains share one sample of origin, sequenced in a study of T-cell memory formation after mild COVID-19. TCRdb reprocessed the 5' RACE reads with MiXCR, giving one entry per CDR3 protein. Of about 280,000 distinct CDR3 sequences listed, around 8% are singletons. The sample taken for sequencing was PBMCs or a T cell subset sorted from them (not recorded which). These receptors all stem from a man aged 18 to 29 who had mild COVID-19 (a few samples of this study predate the infection). Cell type and time point are not known.

The table lists this clonotype with a few counts. The genes are TRBV5-1 and TRBJ2-3; possible D gene TRBD2, 6 bases. This CDR3 is 18 amino acids long. V lost 3 bases, J lost 6 bases, and 26 bases lay in between. In germline, CDR1 is SGHRS, CDR2 YFSETQ. In DNA, the CDR3 is TGCGCCAGCAGCTCCAGCCCTCGGGGTAGCGGTCTCATGGATACGCAGTATTTT. Translation gives CASSSSPRGSGLMDTQYF.

This clonotype was observed a handful of times. J is TRBJ1-6 and V is TRBV6-1, with TRBD1 matching 7 bases. CDR3 length equals 13 residues. Germline V lookup: CDR1 MNHNS, CDR2 SASEGT. V was pared by 11 bases and J by 5 bases, with 6 bases of the junction left unmatched. CDR3 sequence (DNA): TGTGCCGGGGGACAGCCTGATAATTCACCCCTCCACTTT. It specifies CAGGQPDNSPLHF.

V gene TRBV5-6 combines with J gene TRBJ1-5, with TRBD1 identical over 9 bases. After removal of 5 bases from V and 6 bases from J, the junction contained 3 bases not matched to a gene. From germline, CDR1 is SGHDT and CDR2 YYEEEE. The CDR3 extends over 13 amino acids. CDR3 amino acids: CASSSDRGQPQHF. Written as DNA, the CDR3 is TGTGCCAGCAGTTCGGACAGGGGTCAGCCCCAGCATTTT. The variable domain in full, with the rest retrieved from reference TRBV5-6 and TRBJ1-5, is DAGVTQSPTHLIKTRGQQVTLRCSPKSGHDTVSWYQQALGQGPQFIFQYYEEEERQRGNFPDRFSGHQFPNYSSELNVNALLLGDSALYLCASSSDRGQPQHFGDGTRLSIL.

This clonotype was detected many times. V is TRBV6-5 and J is TRBJ1-1; 8 nucleotides line up with TRBD1. The junction had 5 bases not matched to a gene; V was cut back by 6 bases and J by 5 bases. The CDR3 is made up of 13 amino acids. Germline CDR1 is MNHEY and CDR2 is SVGAGI. The CDR3 coding sequence is TGTGCCAGCAGCGGCGACAGGGGTACTGAAGCTTTCTTT. This sequence encodes CASSGDRGTEAFF.

This chain connects TRBV7-2 to TRBJ1-2; D is perhaps TRBD1 (5 bases). The CDR3 extends over 14 amino acids. The germline V gene has CDR1 SGHTA and CDR2 FQGNSA. Trimming shortened V by 6 bases and J by 1 base, and 12 bases separated the two germline ends. CDR3: CASSSDSLNYGYTF. CDR3 DNA sequence: TGTGCCAGCAGTTCCGACAGCCTTAACTATGGCTACACCTTC.

The chain combines TRBV20-1 with TRBJ2-7; D might be TRBD1 or TRBD2, each matching 5 bases. Per the germline V gene, CDR1 is DFQATT and CDR2 is SNEGSKA (reference sequence). Trimming removed 6 bases from V and 3 bases from J, with 12 bases in between. This CDR3 is built from 12 residues. The CDR3 nucleotides are TGCAGTGCCGGGACGGCGAGCTACGAGCAGTACGTC. This sequence encodes CSAGTASYEQYV.

This chain links TRBV20-1 with TRBJ1-6, with 8 bases aligning to TRBD1. CDR1 DFQATT and CDR2 SNEGSKA come from the germline V gene (reference sequence). V shed 6 bases, J shed 5 bases, and the junction held 9 bases outside the gene matches. This CDR3 is 15 amino acids long. CDR3 residues: CSAQTGGTNNSPLHF. For the CDR3, the DNA is TGCAGTGCGCAAACAGGGGGGACAAATAATTCACCCCTCCACTTT.

This clonotype was recorded at least ten times. V usage is TRBV12-3 or TRBV12-4 and J usage is TRBJ2-1, with 8 bases that match TRBD2. After removal of 7 bases from V and 1 base from J, the junction contained 12 bases not matched to a gene. The length of the CDR3 is 17 residues. The CDR3 is CASKGPGTRPSYNEQFF. The CDR3 DNA reads TGTGCCAGCAAGGGACCCGGGACTAGACCTTCCTACAATGAGCAGTTCTTC.

V and J are TRBV29-1 and TRBJ1-1; D is unresolved. Trimming took 0 bases from V and 3 from J, leaving 11 bases between them. The CDR3 extends over 14 amino acids. The germline CDR1 and CDR2 sequences are SQVTM and ANQGSEA. In DNA form, the CDR3 reads TGCAGCGTTGAAGATTTCCAGACCCACACTGAAGCTTTCTTT. Translating gives CSVEDFQTHTEAFF.

This clonotype has ten or more counts. The V and J genes are TRBV10-2 and TRBJ1-1; D gene unclear. V lost 6 bases to trimming and J lost 2 bases, with 16 bases between them. The germline CDR1 and CDR2 sequences are WSHSY and SAAADI. This CDR3 has 15 residues. CDR3 residues: CASRSPVRYNTEAFF. In nucleotides, the CDR3 is TGCGCCAGCAGATCTCCCGTCCGGTACAACACTGAAGCTTTCTTT.

The chain employs TRBV4-3 and TRBJ2-6; D might be TRBD2 (7 bases). Germline CDR1 reads LGHNA; CDR2 reads YSLEER. CDR3 length equals 20 residues. Trimming took off 0 bases at V and 0 bases at J, with 18 bases between the two ends. The chain's CDR3 is CASSQDRLGGGYSGANVLTF. DNA of the CDR3: TGCGCCAGCAGCCAAGATCGGCTAGGCGGGGGCTACTCTGGGGCCAACGTCCTGACTTTC.

V is TRBV12-3 or TRBV12-4 and J is TRBJ2-1; 8 bases are a match to TRBD1. V was pared by 8 bases and J by 2 bases, with 8 bases of the junction left unmatched. The CDR3 totals 15 residues. The CDR3, as DNA: TGTGCCAGCCTTCCGGGGACAGGCCCCTACAATGAGCAGTTCTTC. Translated: CASLPGTGPYNEQFF.

The chain has TRBV12-3 or TRBV12-4 and TRBJ1-1; D may be TRBD1 (5 bases). The V end lost 7 bases, the J end lost 5 bases, and 17 bases lay between the germline ends. CDR3 length: 14 residues. CDR3 sequence (DNA): TGTGCCAGCACCCGCTTGGGGGGATGGACTGAAGCTTTCTTT. This codes for CASTRLGGWTEAFF.

This clonotype appeared once. The chain joins TRBV28 to TRBJ2-5; 9 bases agree with TRBD1. There are 16 residues in the CDR3. V trimming: 10 bases; J trimming: 3 bases; junction bases outside the gene matches: 15. From germline, CDR1 is MDHEN and CDR2 SYDVKM. For the CDR3, the DNA is TGTGCCACCACTGTATTGGACAGGGGTAAGAAAGAGACCCAGTACTTC. Translation gives CATTVLDRGKKETQYF.

This clonotype was seen a few times. The gene calls are TRBV7-9 and TRBJ2-5; 9 positions agree with TRBD1. This CDR3 has 14 residues. Germline loops: CDR1 SEHNR, CDR2 FQNEAQ (reference sequence). Losses at the gene ends were 7 bases for V and 5 bases for J; bases not matched to a gene: 8. As DNA, the CDR3 is TGTGCCAGCACTCGGACAGGGGTTTCGGAGACCCAGTACTTC. It encodes CASTRTGVSETQYF.

The CDR3 DNA reads as TGCGCCAGCAGCTTGAGACAGGGCCGCGCAGATACGCAGTATTTT. It encodes CASSLRQGRADTQYF. The chain is built from TRBV5-1 and TRBJ2-3; TRBD1 aligns across 7 bases. The CDR3 extends over 15 amino acids. The germline CDR1 and CDR2 sequences are SGHRS and YFSETQ. V dropped 1 base and J dropped 4; count of bases not matched to a gene: 6.